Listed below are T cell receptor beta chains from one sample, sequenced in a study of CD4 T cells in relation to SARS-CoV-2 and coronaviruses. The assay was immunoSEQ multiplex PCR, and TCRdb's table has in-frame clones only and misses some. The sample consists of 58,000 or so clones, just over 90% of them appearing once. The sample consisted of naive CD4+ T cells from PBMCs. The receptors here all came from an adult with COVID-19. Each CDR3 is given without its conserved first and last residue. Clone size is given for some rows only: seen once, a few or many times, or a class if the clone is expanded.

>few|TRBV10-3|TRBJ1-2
AITSFSGDYGYT
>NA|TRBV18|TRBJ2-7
ASSLRQGGSYEQY
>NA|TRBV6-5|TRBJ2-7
ASSRVGPTYEQY
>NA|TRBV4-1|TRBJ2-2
ASSQGVAGVGTGELF
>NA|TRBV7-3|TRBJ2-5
ASSYIGETQY
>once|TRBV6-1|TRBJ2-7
ASSESLAGGAHEQY
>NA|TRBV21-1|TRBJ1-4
ASSNPGTGGDNEKLF
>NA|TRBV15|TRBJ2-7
ATSRDQTGPRGEQY
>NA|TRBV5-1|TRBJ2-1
ATSSPSGGEQF
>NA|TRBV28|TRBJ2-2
AGRRQGTNTGELF
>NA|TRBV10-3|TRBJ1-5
AISVQGEQPQH
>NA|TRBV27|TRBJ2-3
AQTGTGFTDTQY
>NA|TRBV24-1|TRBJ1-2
ATSDFAAHGYT
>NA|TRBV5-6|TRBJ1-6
ASSHRGRIDNSPLH
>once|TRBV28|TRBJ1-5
ASVRQGSNQPQH
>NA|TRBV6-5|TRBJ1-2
ASSRDGDYGYT
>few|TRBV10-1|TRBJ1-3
ASSESRQSSGNTIY
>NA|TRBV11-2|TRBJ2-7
ASSLEVISYEQY
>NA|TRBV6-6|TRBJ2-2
ASSPQGGNAGELF
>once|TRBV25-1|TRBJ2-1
ASSEGRFDNEQF
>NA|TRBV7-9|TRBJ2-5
ASSLVGRGQETQY
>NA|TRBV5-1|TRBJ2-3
ASLPTRPSTDTQY
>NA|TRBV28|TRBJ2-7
ASSLTQSSYEQY
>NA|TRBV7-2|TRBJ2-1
ASSTGPQNEQF
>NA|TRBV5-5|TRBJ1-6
ASSLDPQNSPLH
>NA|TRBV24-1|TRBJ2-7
ATSDPGTGNYEQY
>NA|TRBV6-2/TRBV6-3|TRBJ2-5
ASSRQRKETQY